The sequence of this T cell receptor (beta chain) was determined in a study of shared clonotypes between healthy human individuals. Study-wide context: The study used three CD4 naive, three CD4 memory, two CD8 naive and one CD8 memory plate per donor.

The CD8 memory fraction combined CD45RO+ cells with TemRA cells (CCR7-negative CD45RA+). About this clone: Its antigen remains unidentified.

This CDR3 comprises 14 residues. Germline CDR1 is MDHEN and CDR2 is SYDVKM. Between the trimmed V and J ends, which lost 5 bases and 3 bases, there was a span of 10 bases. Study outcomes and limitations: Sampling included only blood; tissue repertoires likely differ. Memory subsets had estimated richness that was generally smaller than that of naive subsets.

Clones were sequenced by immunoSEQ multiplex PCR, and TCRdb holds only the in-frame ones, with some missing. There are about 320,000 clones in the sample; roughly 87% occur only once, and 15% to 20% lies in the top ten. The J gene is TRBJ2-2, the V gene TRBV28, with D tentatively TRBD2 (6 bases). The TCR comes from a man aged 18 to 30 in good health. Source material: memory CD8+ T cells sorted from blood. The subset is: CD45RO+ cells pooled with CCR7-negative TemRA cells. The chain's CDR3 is CASSAGRYTGELFF. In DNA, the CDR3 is TGTGCCAGCAGTGCGGGACGATACACCGGGGAGCTGTTTTTT.